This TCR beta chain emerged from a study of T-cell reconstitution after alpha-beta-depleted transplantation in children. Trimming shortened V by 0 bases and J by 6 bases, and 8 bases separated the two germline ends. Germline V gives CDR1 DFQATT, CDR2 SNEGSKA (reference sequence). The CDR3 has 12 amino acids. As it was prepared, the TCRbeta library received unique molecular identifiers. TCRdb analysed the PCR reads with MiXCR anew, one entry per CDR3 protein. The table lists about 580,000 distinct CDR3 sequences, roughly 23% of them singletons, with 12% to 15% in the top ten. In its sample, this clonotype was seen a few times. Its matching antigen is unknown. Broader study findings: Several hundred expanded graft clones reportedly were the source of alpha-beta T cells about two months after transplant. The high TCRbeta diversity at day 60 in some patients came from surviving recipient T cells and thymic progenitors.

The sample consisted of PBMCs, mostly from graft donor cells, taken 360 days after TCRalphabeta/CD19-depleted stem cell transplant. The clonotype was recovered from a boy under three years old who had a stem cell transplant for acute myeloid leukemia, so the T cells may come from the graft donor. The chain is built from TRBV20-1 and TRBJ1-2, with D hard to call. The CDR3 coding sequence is TGCAGTGCTAGAGATCGCCCGAATGGCTACACCTTC. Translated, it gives CSARDRPNGYTF.